The present T cell receptor beta chain was sequenced within a study of OX40 agonist ivuxolimab in advanced cancers. Overall study context: Three patients responded partially, comprising one with hepatocellular carcinoma and two with cutaneous melanoma.

As regards this clone: Its specificity is not known.

Clones were sequenced by immunoSEQ multiplex PCR, and TCRdb holds only the in-frame ones, with some missing. The table records some 44,000 clones, over 70% of them present only once. Per the germline V gene, CDR1 is SGHRS and CDR2 is YFSETQ. V was trimmed by 1 base and J by 1 base, leaving 14 bases between them. There are 16 residues in the CDR3. Study-level results: What antigens the expanded peripheral T cells recognized was never established.

Sequencing used CD4+ or CD8+ T cells sorted from blood, obtained in a trial of the OX40 agonist ivuxolimab. The chain has TRBV5-1 and TRBJ2-5, with D unclear. The TCR comes from an adult with an advanced solid tumor such as melanoma, head and neck, liver or kidney cancer. CDR3 loop: CASSLITGQRQETQYF. The CDR3, as DNA: TGCGCCAGCAGCTTGATCACTGGGCAGCGCCAAGAGACCCAGTACTTC.